These 23 T cell receptor beta chains share one sample of origin, sequenced in a study of blood T cell repertoires in COVID-19. Measured with immunoSEQ multiplex PCR; TCRdb has only the in-frame clones, and not every one. Of fewer than 250,000 clones listed, around 85% are singletons. Sequencing input: PBMCs or T cells enriched from blood (not recorded which). Source of these receptors: a woman aged 40-49 years with acute COVID-19.

The rearrangement uses TRBV18 and TRBJ2-7, with TRBD1 matching 9 bases. The J segment lost 4 bases and the V segment lost 4 bases, leaving 2 bases of the junction unmatched. The CDR3 covers 13 residues. The germline V gene has CDR1 KGHSH and CDR2 LQKENI. The CDR3 protein is CASSLTGGYEQYF. Here the CDR3 DNA reads TGTGCCAGCTCACTGACAGGGGGGTACGAGCAGTACTTC.

The V gene is TRBV19, the J gene TRBJ1-1; D gene ambiguous. Per the germline V gene, CDR1 is LNHDA and CDR2 is SQIVND (reference sequence). Trimming took 6 bases from V and 6 from J, leaving 14 bases between them. The CDR3 loop spans 13 amino acids. The CDR3 region has the DNA TGTGCCAGTAGCCCTAATGGAGGGTCTGAAGCTTTCTTT. Amino acids: CASSPNGGSEAFF.

The chain recombines TRBV25-1 with TRBJ2-1; 11 bases match TRBD2. CDR1 is MGHDK, CDR2 SYGVNS, per germline. The CDR3 is 15 amino acids. V was pared by 0 bases and J by 10 bases, with 5 bases of the junction left unmatched. The CDR3 here is CASSEYTSGSLEQFF. DNA of the CDR3: TGTGCCAGCAGTGAATACACTAGCGGGAGTCTCGAGCAGTTCTTC. The entire variable domain, with the rest obtained from reference TRBV25-1 and TRBJ2-1, is as follows: EADIYQTPRYLVIGTGKKITLECSQTMGHDKMYWYQQDPGMELHLIHYSYGVNSTEKGDLSSESTVSRIRTEHFPLTLESARPSHTSQYLCASSEYTSGSLEQFFGPGTRLTVL.

In this sample, this clone turned up once. The rearrangement links TRBV27 to TRBJ2-1, with 10 nucleotides matching TRBD2. Germline V gene sequence: CDR1 MNHEY, CDR2 SMNVEV (reference sequence). V trimming: 4 bases; J trimming: 3 bases; junction bases outside the gene matches: 3. CDR3 length: 15 amino acids. CDR3 sequence reads: CASSSGLAVYNEQFF. CDR3 nucleotides: TGTGCCAGCAGTTCCGGACTAGCGGTCTACAATGAGCAGTTCTTC.

The rearrangement links TRBV10-2 to TRBJ2-7; D gene ambiguous. V gave up 0 bases and J gave up 3 bases, with 12 bases separating them. The CDR3 is 15 amino acids. Germline V gene data show CDR1 as WSHSY and CDR2 as SAAADI. The CDR3 DNA reads TGCGCCAGCAGTGAGTCGCAGACTTCTTACTACGAGCAGTACTTC. It specifies CASSESQTSYYEQYF.

The V call is TRBV6-6, the J call TRBJ2-2, with TRBD1 matching 9 bases. The germline gives CDR1 MNHNY, CDR2 SVGAGI (reference sequence). V was clipped by 5 bases and J by 4 bases; unmatched bases: 5. The CDR3 runs 15 residues. In DNA form, the CDR3 reads TGTGCCAGCAGTGCGGGACAGGGTCGCACCGGGGAGCTGTTTTTT. Translated: CASSAGQGRTGELFF.

V is TRBV6-2 or TRBV6-3 and J is TRBJ1-1, with a possible D match to TRBD1 (6 bases). V lost 1 base and J lost 0, with 12 bases in between. In germline, CDR1 is MNHEY, CDR2 SVGEGT. This CDR3 has 16 amino acids. The CDR3 loop is CASSYLNGQMNTEAFF. CDR3 bases: TGTGCCAGCAGTTACTTGAATGGACAGATGAACACTGAAGCTTTCTTT.

The chain combines TRBV15 with TRBJ2-5; 7 bases fit TRBD1. In germline, CDR1 is LNHNV, CDR2 YYDKDF (reference sequence). CDR3 length: 14 amino acids. V trimming: 5 bases; J trimming: 6 bases; junction bases outside the gene matches: 9. CDR3 amino acids: CATSLGDSFKTQYF. The CDR3 DNA reads TGTGCCACCAGCCTGGGGGACAGTTTCAAGACCCAGTACTTC.

This sequence joins TRBV9 and TRBJ2-7, with no clear D. CDR1 and CDR2 from the germline V gene are SGDLS and YYNGEE. The V end lost 0 bases, the J end lost 7 bases, and 14 bases lay between the germline ends. The CDR3 consists of 14 residues. CDR3 residues: CASSVGSFLEEQYF. In nucleotides, the CDR3 is TGTGCCAGCAGCGTAGGGTCATTCTTGGAGGAGCAGTACTTC. Full variable domain (missing parts from reference TRBV9 and TRBJ2-7): DSGVTQTPKHLITATGQRVTLRCSPRSGDLSVYWYQQSLDQGLQFLIQYYNGEERAKGNILERFSAQQFPDLHSELNLSSLELGDSALYFCASSVGSFLEEQYFGPGTRLTVT.

V and J are TRBV15 and TRBJ1-3; TRBD1 aligns across 11 bases. J lost 8 bases, V lost 0 bases, and 3 bases had no gene match. Germline V gene data show CDR1 as LNHNV and CDR2 as YYDKDF (reference sequence). The CDR3 is 15 amino acids. This CDR3 reads CATSRDGQGAYTIYF. Here the CDR3 DNA reads TGTGCCACCAGCAGAGACGGACAGGGGGCATACACCATATATTTT.

The chain's CDR3 is CASSRDRATEAFF. As DNA, the CDR3 is TGTGCCAGCAGTAGGGACAGGGCCACTGAAGCTTTCTTT. The chain links TRBV6-5 to TRBJ1-1; 9 bases match TRBD1. J was trimmed by 4 bases and V by 5 bases; bases with no gene match: 2. CDR3 length: 13 residues. CDR1 is MNHEY, CDR2 SVGAGI, per germline.

This clone was detected only once. V and J are TRBV28 and TRBJ2-3; 12 bases map to TRBD2. The germline gives CDR1 MDHEN, CDR2 SYDVKM. The J segment lost 4 bases and the V segment lost 7 bases, leaving 18 bases of the junction unmatched. The CDR3 is 19 amino acids. CDR3 region: CASTNPGLAGLWGADTQYF. The CDR3 nucleotides read TGTGCCAGCACCAACCCTGGACTAGCGGGGCTTTGGGGCGCAGATACGCAGTATTTT.

The chain joins TRBV18 to TRBJ1-5; D may be TRBD1 (5 bases). V was cut by 2 bases and J by 5 bases, with 13 bases left in between. Germline assignment: CDR1 KGHSH and CDR2 LQKENI. The CDR3 contains 15 residues. CDR3 sequence (DNA): TGTGCCAGCTCACCAGCAGGGACGGGGGATCAGCCCCAGCATTTT. This sequence encodes CASSPAGTGDQPQHF.

The V and J genes are TRBV7-3 and TRBJ2-1; TRBD1 matches 7 bases. V shed 5 bases, J shed 6 bases, and the junction held 13 bases outside the gene matches. CDR1 is SGHTA, CDR2 FQGTGA, per germline. CDR3 length: 16 amino acids. CDR3 residues: CASSVLGSRGPNEQFF. CDR3 DNA sequence: TGTGCCAGCAGCGTTCTGGGGTCTAGGGGGCCCAATGAGCAGTTCTTC.

This clone occurred once. The rearrangement links TRBV4-1 to TRBJ2-7, with 9 positions matching TRBD2. With V trimmed by 3 bases and J by 0 bases, 3 bases remained unmatched. CDR3 length equals 15 residues. Germline V gene sequence: CDR1 MGHRA, CDR2 YSYEKL. Here the CDR3 reads CASSQVAGDSYEQYF. The CDR3 bases are TGCGCCAGCAGCCAGGTAGCGGGAGACTCCTACGAGCAGTACTTC.

The chain uses TRBV7-6 and TRBJ2-7, with D possibly being TRBD1 (5 bases). The CDR3 runs 18 residues. Germline lookup yields CDR1 SGHVS and CDR2 FNYEAQ. Trimming removed 0 bases at V and 3 bases at J, with 21 bases between. The CDR3 coding sequence is TGTGCCAGCAGCTTAGCGGGGTCGCCAGGGCAGGGTGGCTACGAGCAGTACTTC. Protein: CASSLAGSPGQGGYEQYF.

J is TRBJ2-7 and V is TRBV19; tentatively, D is TRBD2 (6 bases). CDR1 and CDR2 (germline): LNHDA, SQIVND (reference sequence). The ends were cut back, 5 bases at V and 2 bases at J, with 16 bases in the middle. The CDR3 length is 15 residues. The chain's CDR3 is CASSRVGGTPYEQYF. The CDR3 DNA sequence: TGTGCCAGTAGTCGCGTAGGCGGGACCCCCTACGAGCAGTACTTC.

The chain's CDR3 is CASSPGTLLYNEQFF. CDR3 coding DNA: TGTGCCAGCAGCCCAGGTACTCTATTATACAATGAGCAGTTCTTC. The chain joins TRBV7-7 to TRBJ2-1; D remains ambiguous. Trimming shortened V by 5 bases and J by 4 bases, and 15 bases separated the two germline ends. Germline V gives CDR1 SSHAT, CDR2 FNYEAQ (reference sequence). The CDR3 contains 15 residues.

The rearrangement uses TRBV2 and TRBJ2-5; tentative D call: TRBD1 (6 bases). Germline CDR1 and CDR2: SNHLY and FYNNEI. The CDR3 runs to 13 residues. The germline V and J ends were trimmed by 5 bases and 2 bases, with 9 bases remaining between them. The CDR3 DNA is TGTGCCAGCAGTCCTCAGGGGCAAGAGACCCAGTACTTC. This sequence encodes CASSPQGQETQYF. Filled out from reference TRBV2 and TRBJ2-5, the complete variable domain reads EPEVTQTPSHQVTQMGQEVILRCVPISNHLYFYWYRQILGQKVEFLVSFYNNEISEKSEIFDDQFSVERPDGSNFTLKIRSTKLEDSAMYFCASSPQGQETQYFGPGTRLLVL.

A few counts support this clone. The chain carries TRBV7-3 and TRBJ2-2, with D tentatively TRBD2 (5 bases). This CDR3 is built from 18 residues. CDR1 SGHTA and CDR2 FQGTGA come from the germline V gene. V was trimmed by 5 bases and J by 0 bases, leaving 19 bases between them. The CDR3 is CASSQSYSSGPNTGELFF. As DNA, the CDR3 is TGTGCCAGCAGCCAAAGCTATTCGAGCGGCCCGAACACCGGGGAGCTGTTTTTT.

This chain connects TRBV5-1 to TRBJ2-2; 9 bases fit TRBD1. CDR1 and CDR2 (germline): SGHRS, YFSETQ. This CDR3 has 16 amino acids. J was trimmed by 4 bases and V by 6 bases; bases with no gene match: 10. CDR3 protein: CASIPGGTGLTGELFF. In DNA, the CDR3 is TGCGCCAGCATCCCGGGCGGGACAGGGCTCACCGGGGAGCTGTTTTTT.

The chain has TRBV3-1 (or the pseudogene TRBV3-2) and TRBJ2-1, with TRBD2 as a possible D gene (6 bases). The CDR3 covers 14 residues. CDR1 and CDR2 from the germline V gene are LGHDT and YNNKEL (reference sequence). Trimming pared 0 bases from V and 4 bases from J, leaving 7 bases between. The chain's CDR3 is CASSQEGLYNEQFF. The CDR3 nucleotides are TGTGCCAGCAGCCAAGAGGGACTGTACAATGAGCAGTTCTTC.

The chain has TRBV28 and TRBJ1-5; a weak D match, TRBD1 (6 bases). Deletions cut 6 bases from V and 6 bases from J, with 18 bases between. Germline-derived CDR1 and CDR2 are MDHEN and SYDVKM. The CDR3 consists of 15 residues. CDR3 region: CASSRAKGEGQPQHF. CDR3 coding DNA: TGTGCCAGCAGCCGGGCGAAGGGGGAGGGTCAGCCCCAGCATTTT.